The clone carrying this TCR beta chain showed up just a few times. Its antigen is unknown. This specimen comes from a study of early T cells in non-severe SARS-CoV-2 infection. A single record per CDR3 protein comes from TCRdb applying MiXCR to the 5' RACE reads. Here the sample spans about 77,000 distinct CDR3 sequences, roughly a sixth being singletons. Study-wide points: Lookups in VDJdb leaned toward anti-spike CD8 responses and missed private and CD4 specificities.

The receptor was derived from an adult who was a healthcare worker with PCR-confirmed SARS-CoV-2 infection or an uninfected control (not recorded which). Material for sequencing was whole blood.

The CDR3 DNA reads TGTGCCAGCAGCTTAGATTCACCGCCGTATTTT. Its translation: CASSLDSPPYF. The gene calls are TRBV11-2 and TRBJ2-3; no clear D gene. CDR1 and CDR2 (germline): SGHAT, FQNNGV. CDR3 length equals 11 residues. V lost 0 bases to trimming and J lost 14 bases, with 9 bases between them.